What follows are 13 T cell receptor beta chains derived from one specimen sequenced in a study of blood T cell repertoires in COVID-19. The method was immunoSEQ multiplex PCR; TCRdb's version includes in-frame clones alone and lacks a portion of them. Of 150,000 to 170,000 clones listed, 78% are singletons. Sequences were obtained from peripheral blood. These receptors were taken from a man of 80 years or more with acute or convalescent COVID-19.

Remarks on this clone: The same CDR3 arises from other DNA sequences in this sample as well. The chain carries TRBV6-1 and TRBJ2-1; 7 bases are a match to TRBD2. CDR3 size: 16 residues. V dropped 2 bases and J dropped 2; count of bases not matched to a gene: 6. Germline lookup yields CDR1 MNHNS and CDR2 SASEGT. CDR3 in DNA: TGTGCCAGCAGTGAACGGGGCGGGGGAACCTACAATGAGCAGTTCTTC. Translating gives CASSERGGGTYNEQFF.

This clone was found once. The V gene is TRBV5-1, the J gene TRBJ2-3; the match to TRBD1 covers 11 bases. This CDR3 region has 16 residues. With 6 bases clipped from V and 5 bases from J, the junction kept 11 bases outside the gene matches. Germline CDR1 is SGHRS and CDR2 is YFSETQ. Here the CDR3 DNA reads TGCGCCAGCACCGACCCCACCGGGACAGGGGGAGATACGCAGTATTTT. Amino acid sequence: CASTDPTGTGGDTQYF.

J is TRBJ1-6 and V is TRBV28; D is ambiguous. The germline CDR1 and CDR2 sequences are MDHEN and SYDVKM. The CDR3 has 13 amino acids. The V end lost 7 bases, the J end lost 7 bases, and 11 bases lay between the germline ends. The CDR3 here is CASIALINSPLHF. The CDR3 coding sequence is TGTGCCAGCATCGCCCTAATAAATTCACCCCTCCACTTT.

The chain combines TRBV5-6 with TRBJ1-4; 8 nucleotides match TRBD1. The CDR3 loop spans 14 amino acids. Trimming at V came to 4 bases and at J to 7 bases, leaving 6 bases not matched to a gene. In germline, CDR1 is SGHDT, CDR2 YYEEEE. CDR3 sequence: CASSTTGVSEKLFF. The CDR3 DNA sequence: TGTGCCAGCAGCACGACAGGGGTTAGTGAAAAACTGTTTTTT.

The chain carries TRBV5-1 and TRBJ2-7, with D possibly TRBD2 on 6 matching bases. Germline V gives CDR1 SGHRS, CDR2 YFSETQ. The V gene lost 0 bases and the J gene lost 1 base, with 23 bases spanning the gap. This CDR3 region has 19 residues. This chain's CDR3 is CASSLGSGGNRGLSYEQYV. The CDR3, as DNA: TGCGCCAGCAGCTTGGGTAGTGGGGGGAACCGGGGCTTATCCTACGAGCAGTACGTC.

The chain couples TRBV10-3 to TRBJ2-7; 8 bases line up with TRBD1. V shed 6 bases and J 2 bases; nucleotides not matched to a gene: 6. Per germline, CDR1 ENHRY and CDR2 SYGVKD. The CDR3 sequence is 14 residues long. The CDR3 coding sequence is TGTGCCATCAGAGGACAGGGAGCCCCCTACGAGCAGTACGTC. It is translated as CAIRGQGAPYEQYV.

The chain combines TRBV7-9 with TRBJ2-3, with 8 nucleotides matching TRBD2. This CDR3 is built from 16 residues. Germline V gene data show CDR1 as SEHNR and CDR2 as FQNEAQ (reference sequence). The junction had 9 bases not matched to a gene; V was cut back by 1 base and J by 6 bases. The CDR3 sequence: CASSLGLAGISDTQYF. DNA for the CDR3: TGTGCCAGCAGCTTAGGCTTAGCGGGGATTTCGGATACGCAGTATTTT.

The CDR3 DNA is TGTGCCAGCTCACCTACTAGCACAGATACGCAGTATTTT. Its protein product is CASSPTSTDTQYF. The V gene is TRBV18, the J gene TRBJ2-3; D uncertain. V lost 3 bases and J 0 bases, leaving 4 bases between the germline ends. The CDR3 loop spans 13 amino acids. Germline-derived CDR1 and CDR2 are KGHSH and LQKENI.

The chain joins TRBV12-3 or TRBV12-4 to TRBJ2-3; maybe TRBD2 (5 bases). The CDR3 consists of 10 residues. The CDR3 loop is CAAREDTQYF. CDR3 DNA: TGTGCGGCCCGGGAAGATACGCAGTATTTT.

This chain links TRBV25-1 with TRBJ1-2; D gene ambiguous. Germline assignment: CDR1 MGHDK and CDR2 SYGVNS. The V and J ends lost 8 bases and 5 bases respectively, with 9 bases between them. The CDR3 loop spans 11 amino acids. CDR3 coding DNA: TGTGCCAGCTGGTCGCGTTATGGCTACACCTTC. It yields the protein CASWSRYGYTF.

V and J are TRBV5-1 and TRBJ2-5; 8 nucleotides line up with TRBD1. Germline-derived CDR1 and CDR2 are SGHRS and YFSETQ. The CDR3 length is 15 residues. Germline trimming cut 0 bases from V and 4 bases from J; bases unmatched to any gene: 5. CDR3 DNA sequence: TGCGCCAGCAGCTTGGCAGGGGGCGCAGGAGAGACCCAGTACTTC. Translated, it gives CASSLAGGAGETQYF.

The V call is TRBV9, the J call TRBJ2-7; 10 bases align to TRBD1. The CDR3 has 15 amino acids. J gave up 1 base and V 3 bases, and 4 bases lay outside the gene matches. CDR1 is SGDLS and CDR2 is YYNGEE in the germline V gene. DNA of the CDR3: TGTGCCAGCAGCGGGGACAGGGGCGGTTCCTACGAGCAGTACTTC. It yields the protein CASSGDRGGSYEQYF.

The rearrangement links TRBV9 to TRBJ1-4; D remains ambiguous. Looked up from germline, CDR1 is SGDLS and CDR2 is YYNGEE. This CDR3 has 15 residues. Trimming pared 0 bases from V and 5 bases from J, leaving 11 bases between. CDR3 region: CASSVAGSVNEKLFF. The CDR3 DNA is TGTGCCAGCAGCGTAGCTGGCAGTGTGAATGAAAAACTGTTTTTT.